Here is one TCR beta chain with its context. The antigen is undetermined. Use of 60 Vbeta and 13 Jbeta primers characterized the PCR. Repertoires were generated with immunoSEQ multiplex PCR, while TCRdb's copy carries only in-frame clones and drops some. Of 90,000 to 100,000 clones listed, approximately 79% were seen once; the top ten hold about 1.7%. Every donor was a healthy person donating bone marrow. This specimen comes from a study of cytomegalovirus exposure and HLA in healthy donors. Regarding the study as a whole: Versus the approximately 720-donor mean, an Asian-associated ancestry cluster reportedly showed fewer N-insertions in a later analysis. Excluded: some indistinguishable V segments such as TRBV6-2 and TRBV6-3.

CDR1 MNHNY and CDR2 SVGAGI come from the germline V gene (reference sequence). This CDR3 region has 15 residues. V trimming: 5 bases; J trimming: 0 bases; junction bases outside the gene matches: 7. The sequence was collected from a male donor in good health and CMV-seronegative. The specimen was PBMCs. The chain has TRBV6-6 and TRBJ2-7; 7 bases align to TRBD2. CDR3 in DNA: TGTGCCAGCAGTAGCGGGACGGACCGCTCCTACGAGCAGTACTTC. Protein: CASSSGTDRSYEQYF.